The rows below give T cell receptor beta chains drawn from one sample of a study of control samples from healthy donors and cancer patients. Sequencing was performed with immunoSEQ multiplex PCR; in TCRdb, only in-frame clones are kept and a portion is missing. The sample shows around 90,000 clones, more than 70% of them seen only once. What was sequenced was blood. Source of these receptors: a woman between 40 and 50 years old in good health. Each CDR3 is given with its conserved first and last residue. D genes are given only for firm matches. Clone size is not always given. Where it is, it says once, few, many or a class for expanded clones.

clone_size,v_call,d_call,cdr3_length,j_call,cdr3_aa,cdr3_nt
.,TRBV5-4,TRBD1,15,TRBJ1-2,CASSPLGQRDYGYTF,TGTGCCAGCAGCCCCTTGGGACAGAGGGACTATGGCTACACCTTC
.,TRBV7-2,.,15,TRBJ2-7,CASSPTGGSAYEQYF,TGTGCCAGCAGCCCGACGGGGGGCAGCGCCTACGAGCAGTACTTC
once,TRBV5-1,.,15,TRBJ1-1,CASSPRTGRLIEAFF,TGCGCCAGCAGCCCGCGGACCGGCCGACTAATTGAAGCTTTCTTT
.,TRBV6-5,TRBD1,13,TRBJ2-7,CASSTTGGYEQYF,TGTGCCAGCAGCACAACAGGGGGTTACGAGCAGTACTTC
few,TRBV5-1,.,11,TRBJ2-1,CASSRGNEQFF,TGCGCCAGCAGCCGCGGGAATGAGCAGTTCTTC
once,TRBV7-2,TRBD2,15,TRBJ2-1,CASSLTGGMGNEQFF,TGTGCCAGCAGCCTCACGGGGGGGATGGGCAATGAGCAGTTCTTC
.,TRBV15,.,12,TRBJ2-7,CATSQGSYEQYF,TGTGCCACCAGCCAAGGGTCCTACGAGCAGTACTTC
once,TRBV7-2,.,13,TRBJ2-1,CASRDSPIDEQFF,TGTGCCAGCCGGGACTCCCCAATTGATGAGCAGTTCTTC
.,TRBV7-9,.,14,TRBJ1-1,CASSPSGGGTEAFF,TGTGCCAGCAGCCCCTCCGGTGGAGGCACTGAAGCTTTCTTT
.,TRBV25-1,TRBD1,15,TRBJ1-4,CASSTPGTGDEKLFF,TGTGCCAGCAGTACCCCCGGGACAGGGGATGAAAAACTGTTTTTT
.,TRBV7-2,TRBD1,19,TRBJ1-1,CASSFVNPGQGSTNTEAFF,TGTGCCAGCAGCTTTGTTAACCCGGGACAGGGAAGCACGAACACTGAAGCTTTCTTT
.,TRBV5-1,.,12,TRBJ1-3,CASSRTGNTIYF,TGCGCCAGCAGCCGGACCGGAAACACCATATATTTT
.,TRBV7-7,.,13,TRBJ1-1,CASSLSQDTEAFF,TGTGCCAGCAGCTTAAGCCAGGACACTGAAGCTTTCTTT
.,TRBV19,.,15,TRBJ2-4,CASSMAHVAKNIQYF,TGTGCCAGTAGTATGGCTCATGTAGCCAAAAACATTCAGTACTTC
.,TRBV10-3,TRBD1,14,TRBJ2-5,CAISWGQGEETQYF,TGTGCCATCAGTTGGGGACAGGGCGAAGAGACCCAGTACTTC
.,TRBV11-3,TRBD2,17,TRBJ2-1,CASSLDRGLADYNEQFF,TGTGCCAGCAGCTTAGATCGGGGACTAGCGGATTACAATGAGCAGTTCTTC
.,TRBV21-1,.,17,TRBJ2-1,CASSNKTDCSSYNEQFF,TGTGCCAGCAGCAACAAAACGGACTGCAGCTCCTACAATGAGCAGTTCTTC
.,TRBV20-1,.,13,TRBJ2-5,CSASLGAQETQYF,TGCAGTGCTAGTCTAGGCGCCCAAGAGACCCAGTACTTC
.,TRBV5-5,TRBD1,13,TRBJ1-1,CASSSGGYTEAFF,TGTGCCAGCAGTTCAGGGGGCTACACTGAAGCTTTCTTT
.,TRBV13,.,16,TRBJ1-1,CASSLTLGQTNTEAFF,TGTGCCAGCAGCTTGACCCTAGGACAGACGAACACTGAAGCTTTCTTT
.,TRBV5-4,.,18,TRBJ2-2,CASSSQELQGSGTGELFF,TGTGCCAGCAGCTCACAAGAACTACAGGGTTCGGGCACCGGGGAGCTGTTTTTT
.,TRBV2,TRBD1,15,TRBJ1-4,CASSAAGTANKKLFF,TGTGCCAGCAGTGCAGCGGGGACAGCGAATAAAAAACTGTTTTTT
.,TRBV9,.,15,TRBJ2-1,CASSGGATREYEQFF,TGTGCCAGCAGCGGGGGGGCCACCCGGGAATACGAGCAGTTCTTC
.,TRBV12-3/TRBV12-4,.,12,TRBJ1-3,CASSFSGNTIYF,TGTGCCAGCAGTTTCTCTGGAAACACCATATATTTT
.,TRBV30,TRBD1,12,TRBJ2-7,CASPGGLGEQYF,TGTGCCTCGCCAGGGGGTCTGGGCGAGCAGTACTTC
.,TRBV5-1,.,13,TRBJ2-3,CASSLTDTDTQYF,TGCGCCAGCAGCTTAACAGACACAGATACGCAGTATTTT
.,TRBV30,.,13,TRBJ1-1,CAWIGGFDTEAFF,TGTGCCTGGATCGGGGGGTTTGACACTGAAGCTTTCTTT
.,TRBV4-1,TRBD2,17,TRBJ2-3,CASGDNGLAGGLDTQYF,TGCGCCAGCGGTGACAACGGACTAGCGGGGGGTTTAGATACGCAGTATTTT
.,TRBV9,.,13,TRBJ1-2,CASSPPHGYGYTF,TGTGCCAGCAGCCCCCCGCACGGCTATGGCTACACCTTC
.,TRBV4-3,.,16,TRBJ1-2,CASSQDTGSRWNGYTF,TGCGCCAGCAGCCAAGATACCGGGAGCCGGTGGAATGGCTACACCTTC
.,TRBV15,.,14,TRBJ1-2,CATSRDLEGYGYTF,TGTGCCACCAGCAGAGATCTGGAGGGCTATGGCTACACCTTC
.,TRBV6-5,TRBD1,13,TRBJ1-2,CASRGQTTSGYTF,TGTGCCAGCAGGGGACAGACTACTTCGGGCTACACCTTC
.,TRBV7-9,.,16,TRBJ1-2,CASSSGDIRLSTGYTF,TGTGCCAGCAGCTCCGGGGACATACGTTTAAGTACGGGCTACACCTTC
.,TRBV6-5,.,16,TRBJ2-1,CASSYSSFRGSNEQFF,TGTGCCAGCAGTTACTCAAGTTTTAGGGGTTCAAATGAGCAGTTCTTC
.,TRBV4-1,.,15,TRBJ2-2,CASSPDGTYTGELFF,TGCGCCAGCAGCCCAGATGGGACGTACACCGGGGAGCTGTTTTTT
.,TRBV5-5,.,14,TRBJ2-1,CASSFERAYNEQFF,TGTGCCAGCAGCTTCGAACGGGCATACAATGAGCAGTTCTTC
.,TRBV7-9,.,13,TRBJ2-3,CASTADSTDTQYF,TGTGCCAGCACGGCGGATAGCACAGATACGCAGTATTTT
few,TRBV24-1,.,14,TRBJ1-2,CATSDTTGNYGYTF,TGTGCCACCAGTGATACGACAGGAAACTACGGCTACACCTTC
.,TRBV12-5,.,13,TRBJ1-2,CASALTELDGYTF,TGTGCTAGTGCCCTGACTGAGCTGGATGGCTACACCTTC
.,TRBV4-3,TRBD1,14,TRBJ1-2,CASSPGQGILDYTF,TGCGCCAGCAGCCCGGGACAGGGGATTTTGGACTACACCTTC
.,TRBV6-4,.,13,TRBJ1-2,CASIVGGTYGYTF,TGTGCCAGCATTGTGGGGGGAACCTATGGCTACACCTTC
.,TRBV18,.,16,TRBJ1-6,CASSPSTQHRVRALHF,TGTGCCAGCTCACCCTCAACACAGCACAGGGTTAGGGCCCTCCACTTT
.,TRBV13,.,16,TRBJ2-5,CASSHRLEGAMETQYF,TGTGCCAGCAGCCATAGGTTGGAGGGGGCAATGGAGACCCAGTACTTC